The clone carrying this T cell receptor beta chain is deemed medium-sized. Its matching antigen is unknown. After constant-region reverse-primer amplification, full-length variable regions underwent semi-nested PCR with Nested Universal Primer A. MiXCR, applied by TCRdb to the 5' RACE reads, yields one record per CDR3 protein. Of roughly 44,000 distinct CDR3 sequences listed, roughly 27% are singletons. Memory CD4+ T cells were sorted as CD4+CD45RO+CD25- cells. Germline CDR1 is SQVTM and CDR2 is ANQGSEA. The CDR3 length is 13 residues. Trimming removed 4 bases at V and 1 base at J, with 8 bases between. Study results and caveats: Whole repertoires were not studied in the larger cohort, only one V-J beta rearrangement. Tumor Treg TCRs overlapped most with tumor naive CD4+ cells.

The receptor's source is a female donor with breast cancer. This chain connects TRBV29-1 to TRBJ2-1; D is unresolved. Sequenced: memory CD4+ T cells sorted from a lymph node. Subset given: memory CD4+ T cells, CD4+CD45RO+CD25-. The CDR3 region has the DNA TGCAGCGTTGGCCAAGATTCCTACAATGAGCAGTTCTTC. This translates into CSVGQDSYNEQFF.